This T cell receptor (beta chain) was profiled in a study of metastatic and nonmetastatic thyroid tumors (TCRdb year 2020). In terms of the full investigation: Repertoires from peripheral blood and from tumor or nodule tissue samples of malignant and benign thyroid patients were compared. Broader findings and caveats from the paper: In both blood and tumor samples, malignant tumors were reported to have significantly higher TCR beta diversity than benign nodules.

This clone was seen more than once but under ten times. There is no known antigen for this receptor. No per-base quality is available; no much larger clone lies one base away. None of the patients had been given any treatment before thyroid surgery. Using T-cell receptor beta sequencing, the study looked back at clinical samples from patients collected from the early 2010s to the late 2010s. Library construction relied on PCR. The run used an Illumina HiSeq 4000. High-throughput sequencing was used to profile the TCR beta-chain CDR3 region of each patient. On the authors' methods: CDR3 differences across clinicopathological groups were used to build a classifier for discriminating distant-metastatic papillary thyroid cancer patients. Repertoire diversity was assessed with the Shannon index, and tumor-blood repertoire similarity with the Morisita-Horn index. Clones were called with MiXCR by TCRdb after fastp trimmed the public reads at Q25, and only in-frame beta chains were retained. In this record, the V and J calls reflect TCRdb's handling and not the investigators' own analysis. This sample gives 20,000 or so clones in total; 31% of them show up just once. Roughly 15% of the sample is taken by the ten largest.

The CDR3 spans 16 residues, from the cysteine through the phenylalanine. The CDR3 DNA has 48 bases and is translated from base 1. The germline ends are 16 bases apart after V is trimmed by 4 bases and J by 1 base. CDR1 and CDR2, looked up from the germline V gene, are MDHEN and SYDVKM. The specimen was blood. The clonotype originates from a female donor with papillary thyroid cancer or a benign thyroid nodule (not recorded which). Some clones in this sample may be carry-over from other donors' samples. Rearrangement joined TRBV28 to TRBJ1-2, and TRBD1 may be the D gene, going by 5 matching bases. The sequence in DNA is TGTGCCAGCAGTTCGACGACAGTGTATGGTAACTATGGCTACACCTTC. The resulting protein is CASSSTTVYGNYGYTF.